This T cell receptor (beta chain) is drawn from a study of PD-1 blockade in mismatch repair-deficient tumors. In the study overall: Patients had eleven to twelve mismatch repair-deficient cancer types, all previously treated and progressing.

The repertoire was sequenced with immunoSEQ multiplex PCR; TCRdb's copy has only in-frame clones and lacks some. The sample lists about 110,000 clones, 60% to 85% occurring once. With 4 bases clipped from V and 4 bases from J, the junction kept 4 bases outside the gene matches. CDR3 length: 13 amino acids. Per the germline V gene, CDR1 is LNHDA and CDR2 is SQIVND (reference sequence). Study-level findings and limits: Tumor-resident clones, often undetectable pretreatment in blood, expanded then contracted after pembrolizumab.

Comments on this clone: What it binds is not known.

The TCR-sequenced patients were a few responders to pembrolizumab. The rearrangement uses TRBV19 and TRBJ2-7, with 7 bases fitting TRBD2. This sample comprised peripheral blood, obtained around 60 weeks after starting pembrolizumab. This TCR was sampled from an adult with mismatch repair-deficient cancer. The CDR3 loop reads CASSRGRDYEQYF. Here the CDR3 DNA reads TGTGCCAGTAGTAGGGGGAGGGATTACGAGCAGTACTTC.